Listed below are T cell receptor beta chains from one sample, sequenced in a study of cytomegalovirus exposure and HLA in healthy donors. Data came from immunoSEQ multiplex PCR; TCRdb stores just in-frame clones and leaves some out. The sample records tens of thousands of clones, 75% to 85% being singletons. The specimen was PBMCs. The receptors originated from a man aged 50 to 59 in good health and CMV-seropositive. CDR3s include the opening cysteine and the closing phenylalanine or tryptophan. A D gene is named only where the DNA matches it firmly. Some rows mark clone size as missing; the rest say once, few, many or name a class of expanded clone.

j_call: TRBJ2-7
clone_size: -
d_call: TRBD2
v_call: TRBV27
cdr3_nt: TGTGCCAGCAGTTTTTCTAGCGGGGGCTACGAGCAGTACTTC
cdr3_aa: CASSFSSGGYEQYF

j_call: TRBJ2-5
clone_size: -
d_call: -
v_call: TRBV7-8
cdr3_nt: TGTGCCAGCAGCTTAGGGACTTCGTACCAAGAGACCCAGTACTTC
cdr3_aa: CASSLGTSYQETQYF

j_call: TRBJ1-1
clone_size: -
d_call: -
v_call: TRBV6-5
cdr3_nt: TGTGCCAGCAGTTACGACAGTCAAACCAACACTGAAGCTTTCTTT
cdr3_aa: CASSYDSQTNTEAFF

j_call: TRBJ2-5
clone_size: -
d_call: TRBD2
v_call: TRBV7-8
cdr3_nt: TGTGCCAGCAGCTTAGATGGCGGGAGTGCCTTTTTCGGGGAGACCCAGTACTTC
cdr3_aa: CASSLDGGSAFFGETQYF

j_call: TRBJ2-7
clone_size: -
d_call: TRBD1
v_call: TRBV11-3
cdr3_nt: TGTGCCAGCAGCCCAGGACAGGTCTACGAGCAGTACTTC
cdr3_aa: CASSPGQVYEQYF

j_call: TRBJ2-1
clone_size: -
d_call: TRBD2
v_call: TRBV13
cdr3_nt: TGTGCCAGCAGCATAGCGGGAGTGGTCTACAATGAGCAGTTCTTC
cdr3_aa: CASSIAGVVYNEQFF

j_call: TRBJ1-5
clone_size: few
d_call: -
v_call: TRBV4-1
cdr3_nt: TGCGCCAGCAGCCAAGCGCGGTCTCCAAATCAGCCCCAGCATTTT
cdr3_aa: CASSQARSPNQPQHF

j_call: TRBJ1-3
clone_size: -
d_call: -
v_call: TRBV6-5
cdr3_nt: TGTGCCAGCAGTTACCAAAGTAGAGGAAACACCATATATTTT
cdr3_aa: CASSYQSRGNTIYF

j_call: TRBJ2-3
clone_size: -
d_call: TRBD2
v_call: TRBV6-4
cdr3_nt: TGTGCCAGCAGTGACCAACACGGGGGGGCAGATACGCAGTATTTT
cdr3_aa: CASSDQHGGADTQYF

j_call: TRBJ1-4
clone_size: few
d_call: TRBD1
v_call: TRBV2
cdr3_nt: TGTGCCAGCAGTGAGGGACAGGGACCGGCGGATGAAAAACTGTTTTTT
cdr3_aa: CASSEGQGPADEKLFF

j_call: TRBJ2-4
clone_size: -
d_call: TRBD1
v_call: TRBV11-3
cdr3_nt: TGTGCCAGCAGCCCGACAGGGAGAGGGGCCAAAAACATTCAGTACTTC
cdr3_aa: CASSPTGRGAKNIQYF

j_call: TRBJ1-1
clone_size: -
d_call: TRBD1
v_call: TRBV9
cdr3_nt: TGTGCCAGCAGCGTTCAGGGGGCAACTGAAGCTTTCTTT
cdr3_aa: CASSVQGATEAFF

j_call: TRBJ2-1
clone_size: -
d_call: -
v_call: TRBV7-9
cdr3_nt: TGTGCCAGCAGCCCCCAGGGGGCGGGGGTCAATGAGCAGTTCTTC
cdr3_aa: CASSPQGAGVNEQFF

j_call: TRBJ2-1
clone_size: -
d_call: TRBD1
v_call: TRBV5-5
cdr3_nt: TGTGCCAGCAGCTTGGGGACAGGGAATAACCCCTACAATGAGCAGTTCTTC
cdr3_aa: CASSLGTGNNPYNEQFF

j_call: TRBJ2-7
clone_size: few
d_call: TRBD2
v_call: TRBV7-8
cdr3_nt: TGTGCCAGCAGCTTAGTATTGGGGACTAGCGGTGACACCTACGAGCAGTACTTC
cdr3_aa: CASSLVLGTSGDTYEQYF

j_call: TRBJ1-1
clone_size: -
d_call: TRBD1
v_call: TRBV29-1
cdr3_nt: TGCAGCGTTTTTGGACAGGGTCGGACTGAAGCTTTCTTT
cdr3_aa: CSVFGQGRTEAFF

j_call: TRBJ1-6
clone_size: few
d_call: TRBD1
v_call: TRBV30
cdr3_nt: TGTGCCTGGAGTGTTGGACAGGCAAAGTCACCCCTCCACTTT
cdr3_aa: CAWSVGQAKSPLHF

j_call: TRBJ2-6
clone_size: -
d_call: -
v_call: TRBV2
cdr3_nt: TGTGCCAGCAGGGGATCCCGGAGCCGCTCTGGGGCCAACGGCCTGACTTTC
cdr3_aa: CASRGSRSRSGANGLTF

j_call: TRBJ2-3
clone_size: few
d_call: TRBD2
v_call: TRBV5-5
cdr3_nt: TGTGCCAGCAGCGCCTACCCGACTAGCGGGACCACAGATACGCAGTATTTT
cdr3_aa: CASSAYPTSGTTDTQYF

j_call: TRBJ1-2
clone_size: -
d_call: -
v_call: TRBV5-4
cdr3_nt: TGTGCCAGCAGCTTGGCCAAGGGGAACTATGGCTACACCTTC
cdr3_aa: CASSLAKGNYGYTF

j_call: TRBJ2-7
clone_size: -
d_call: -
v_call: TRBV7-9
cdr3_nt: TGTGCCAGCAGCCCGGGGGATCGGGGCGAGCAGTACTTC
cdr3_aa: CASSPGDRGEQYF

j_call: TRBJ2-6
clone_size: few
d_call: -
v_call: TRBV6-5
cdr3_nt: TGTGCCAGCAGTTACATGGGGGCCTCTGGGGCCAACGTCCTGACTTTC
cdr3_aa: CASSYMGASGANVLTF

j_call: TRBJ2-7
clone_size: -
d_call: TRBD2
v_call: TRBV19
cdr3_nt: TGTGCCAGTAGTAGCCTAGCGGGATCCGAGCAGTACTTC
cdr3_aa: CASSSLAGSEQYF